This TCR beta chain was identified in a study of response to subunit inactivated influenza vaccine. This clonotype has more than one count but fewer than ten. MiXCR, applied by TCRdb to the RT-PCR reads, yields one record per CDR3 protein. The sample consists of 500,000 to 550,000 distinct CDR3 sequences, under 30% of them appearing once. The CDR3 is 14 amino acids. V was shortened by 0 bases and J by 2 bases, with 8 bases between the two germline ends. These records were also assigned to another study, of T cells expressing NK-cell markers. As that report states: Production of TCR beta cDNA relied on 5'RACE template switching with UMIs. Sequencing covered eight donors, seven HCMV-seropositive and one seronegative. Several of the experiments relied on an anti-gamma-delta TCR antibody so that only alpha-beta TCR T cells were sorted.

The TCR originated in a man aged 45 to 65 who received an inactivated influenza vaccine. The chain couples TRBV12-3 or TRBV12-4 to TRBJ2-7; D not resolved. Here the sequenced sample was CD4+ T cells sorted from PBMCs, taken 12 days after vaccination. CDR3 loop: CASSLALGTYEQYF. The DNA for the CDR3 is TGTGCCAGCAGTTTAGCGCTGGGAACCTACGAGCAGTACTTC.